This T cell receptor beta chain appears in the sequencing data of a study of blood T cells in healthy people across ages. Through a sample-barcoded 5' primer and a J-beta primer mix, a second PCR was run for roughly 6 to 11 cycles. TCRdb called the 5' RACE reads again in MiXCR, with one record for every CDR3 protein. The sample yields roughly 800,000 distinct CDR3 sequences, around 36% seen once. This CDR3 comprises 15 residues. With 0 bases clipped from V and 6 bases from J, the junction kept 5 bases outside the gene matches. Germline V CDR1 and CDR2: MNHEY, SVGEGT. The sequence was obtained from a man younger than 35 in good health. This chain uses TRBV6-2 or TRBV6-3 with TRBJ2-1, with 7 bases identical to TRBD1. The specimen sequenced was blood. The CDR3 is CASSYSRTGANEQFF. The CDR3 nucleotides read TGTGCCAGCAGTTACTCAAGGACAGGCGCCAATGAGCAGTTCTTC.